The clone carrying this T cell receptor beta chain appeared a single time. Its antigen is as yet unknown. This CDR3 has 17 residues. With 1 base removed from V and 3 bases from J, the gap between germline ends came to 19 bases. CDR1 is LGHDT, CDR2 YNNKEL, per germline (reference sequence). The data were obtained in a study of T cell responses to AZD1222 COVID-19 vaccine. Overall study findings and caveats: Unmutated variant regions are reportedly targeted by nearly half of spike-specific TCRs. Scientists sampled the repertoires only once the peak T cell response had passed.

Sequencing was performed with immunoSEQ multiplex PCR; in TCRdb, only in-frame clones are kept and a portion is missing. The table shows 140,000 to 150,000 clones, with 93% occurring only once. This receptor was taken from an adult in good health. The sequences come from peripheral blood, collected on day 0 of AZD1222 vaccination. This sequence joins TRBV3-1 (or the pseudogene TRBV3-2) and TRBJ2-7; D may be TRBD2 (6 bases). CDR3 region: CASSQAPPGTGFYEQYF. The DNA of the CDR3 is TGTGCCAGCAGCCAAGCACCTCCGGGGACTGGGTTCTACGAGCAGTACTTC.